This T cell receptor (beta chain) was profiled in a study of cytomegalovirus exposure and HLA in healthy donors. A note on this clone: The antigen is not known.

The V gene lost 5 bases and the J gene lost 6 bases, with 9 bases spanning the gap. Germline CDR1 and CDR2: SGHDN and FVKESK. The CDR3 sequence is 12 residues long. Primers included in the PCR were 60 Vbeta and 13 Jbeta primers. Profiled with immunoSEQ multiplex PCR; TCRdb holds only in-frame clones, not every one. Of around 94,000 clones listed, roughly 80% are singletons. Study-level findings and limits: Many donors shared some public TCRs, even though most TCR sequences were rare.

The sequence was collected from a man younger than 30 in good health and CMV-seronegative. The chain is built from TRBV14 and TRBJ2-3; maybe TRBD2 (6 bases). The material sequenced was PBMCs. CDR3: CASSGGIDTQYF. CDR3 sequence (DNA): TGTGCCAGCAGCGGAGGGATTGATACGCAGTATTTT. The full variable domain, rest sourced from reference TRBV14 and TRBJ2-3, is EAGVTQFPSHSVIEKGQTVTLRCDPISGHDNLYWYRRVMGKEIKFLLHFVKESKQDESGMPNNRFLAERTGGTYSTLKVQPAELEDSGVYFCASSGGIDTQYFGPGTRLTVL.